One T cell receptor (beta chain) is described in this entry. Its antigen is currently not known. No clone much larger than this one lies a single base away; base qualities are absent. In total, approximately 700 healthy bone marrow donors made up the cohort. At the time of sampling, all cohort members were nominally healthy, though unrecorded immune exposures were likely present. The donor tested CMV seronegative and was one of the 352 seronegative cohort members. A peripheral blood sample was collected from each donor, and TCR beta sequencing was performed on peripheral blood mononuclear cells. Genomic DNA was extracted from the blood cell samples with the Qiagen DNeasy Blood Extraction Kit. From a lookup of the germline V gene, CDR1 and CDR2 are KGHSH and LQKENI. The germline V and J ends show losses of 4 bases and 7 bases respectively, and no gene match explains 7 bases of the junction. The CDR3 covers 15 residues, taking in both the cysteine and the phenylalanine. Only CDR3 DNA is held: 45 bases, read in frame from base 1.

The sample is drawn from a study of cytomegalovirus exposure and HLA in healthy donors (dated by TCRdb to the late 2010s). Context from the whole study: In an earlier analysis of about 560 of the donors, around 290 Gb of sequence data and 95 million to 130 million unique TCR beta sequences from about 190 million T cells were reported. Four or five DR-DQ haplotypes were handled as single units for association and clustering, since linkage in the cohort was strong. About 320 gigabases of sequencing data and 78 million or so unique TCR sequences were included in an early release covering several hundred HLA-typed donors. Rather than drawing on any new phenotypic data, the later analysis identified candidate immune exposures from TCR beta sequences and the way those sequences occurred across donors. High-throughput TCR immunosequencing, statistical association of individual TCRs with disease status, and machine learning were combined to predict cytomegalovirus infection status. Every repertoire in the discovery cohort had been generated on one and the same sequencing platform. Genome-wide SNP genotypes for about 55% of the roughly 670 donors were used in a later genetic analysis, which treated that subset as a discovery cohort. Across around 400 genotyped donors of the cohort, an average of about 250,000 unique TCR beta nucleotide sequences per donor were sequenced, and approximately 17% of those sequences were non-productive. The study aimed to test whether cataloging public T cell receptors could reveal signatures of past pathogen exposure. Donor age, sex, ethnicity and CMV serostatus were compiled alongside the repertoire data. A later analysis re-examined previously published TCR beta repertoires from over 500 donors and added high-resolution HLA genotyping to investigate patterns of TCR occurrence. HLA typing covered class I and class II loci at four-digit resolution. To decide whether each TCR beta V gene segment behaved as functional or pseudogenic, an earlier analysis of several hundred of the donors relied on high-throughput TCR beta sequencing. Along with the approximately 670-subject first cohort, a separate validation cohort of over a hundred different subjects was used. The study used immunosequencing to profile the T cell repertoires of approximately 640 subjects and linked those repertoires to cytomegalovirus serostatus. Among the roughly 400 genotyped donors, 81% belonged to the genetic ancestry cluster associated with self-reported Caucasian donors. The number of donors typed differed by locus, with about 629-630 for A, B, C, DRB1 and DQB1, around 500 for DQA1, 606 for DPA1, and 472 for DPB1.

The library was obtained by the immunoSEQ multiplex PCR assay. For the multiplex PCR, a mixture combining 60 forward primers for TCR Vbeta segments and 13 reverse primers for TCR Jbeta segments was used. A multiplex PCR assay on genomic DNA amplified the CDR3 region of rearranged TCR beta genes. The amplified TCR beta libraries were sequenced on the Illumina HiSeq System as 87-base-pair reads. Processing in the source paper ran as follows. A later analysis tallied around 80 million unique TCR beta chains across the 666 repertoires, and some 10 million of those chains were shared by two or more donors. Raw reads were error-corrected and collapsed into unique sequences with a nearest-neighbor algorithm that merged closely related sequences to remove PCR and sequencing errors. Alignment of CDR3 sequences to IMGT reference sequences was used to assign V, D and J gene segments. For a sequence to be retained, a match of at least six nucleotides was required to both a V gene segment and a J gene segment. Rearrangements were called productive when the CDR3 lacked stop codons and stayed in frame with V and J; all others were non-productive. CDR3 was defined by IMGT convention, running from the second conserved V-encoded cysteine to the conserved J-encoded phenylalanine. Sequences without an unambiguous match to a single V gene segment were excluded from the earlier analysis of approximately 600 of the donors. In an earlier analysis of a few hundred of the donors, V segments were called functional above 56.7% productive rearrangements and were called segregating when the between-donor standard deviation exceeded 5%. To diagnose cytomegalovirus status from the catalog of TCR beta chain sequences, a statistical classification framework was built. In a later analysis, TCR nucleotide sequences were compared against IMGT/GENE-DB human TR gene sequences so that V and J genes could be assigned. A later analysis assigned CDR3 sequences and most-parsimonious VDJ recombination scenarios with the TCRdist pipeline. In a later analysis, each TCR beta chain was defined by its CDR3 amino acid sequence together with its V-gene family, and reads lacking a unique V-gene family were excluded. A later analysis removed 550 to 700 highly shared, low-generation-probability nucleotide sequences to deal with suspected cross-contamination and a sequencing artifact. A later analysis calculated a clonal expansion index for each public chain from normalized within-repertoire ranks of inferred template counts. A later analysis computed generation probabilities with a VDJ recombination model fitted to out-of-frame rearrangements, and checked the results against IGoR. In a later analysis, TCR-TCR, TCR-HLA and TCR-CMV co-occurrence was scored with hypergeometric tests, and a repertoire-size bias correction was applied to TCR pairs. A later analysis estimated false discovery rates by permuting HLA or CMV assignments 20 times. A later analysis grouped co-occurring TCRs with DBSCAN, adding TCRdist sequence similarity when clustering within HLA-allele-positive subsets. Co-occurrence clustering excluded repertoires with fewer than 30,000 or more than 120,000 public chains, plus five with anomalous nucleotide sharing. TCRdb took over this immuneACCESS table, retaining in-frame rearrangements with V and J assigned. Such tables are incomplete; in checked studies, under half of the missing clones stem from an unresolved V gene, and the remainder is unexplained. The V and J calls and the clone size are those of that table, but D and trimming were determined from the DNA. For this sample there are about 110,000 clones; around four fifths appear just once. The ten largest clones represent 4.1% of the sample.

Summary of the overall study and its limitations: A further reported finding was that TCR beta sequences accurately predicted the HLA-A and HLA-B alleles for most subjects in the first cohort. Most TCR sequences were seen in very few donors, while some public TCRs were found in many individuals. Strong co-occurrence of HLA alleles, especially DR and DQ, made assigning TCR associations to individual alleles difficult. In this cohort, only TCR beta chains were sequenced, and detectable features were limited by the absence of alpha or paired-chain data. A group of highly shared sequence variants was considered likely to be a technical artifact of the sequencing pipeline. Specific HLA alleles were associated with about 17,000 TCR beta sequences at a false discovery rate of 0.05 in a later analysis. Immune exposure information for the cohort was limited to CMV serostatus. Cytomegalovirus status was reported to be diagnosed by the classifier with high specificity and sensitivity in both the original and validation cohorts. Because counts were too low, 15 to 20 rarely observed V segments, including chromosome 9 orphons, were excluded from the earlier analysis of fewer than 650 of the donors. Compared with equally common non-associated chains, HLA-associated TCR beta chains in a later analysis were more clonally expanded and had lower generation probabilities. HLA typing was unavailable for some donors at each locus, so association tests used only the typed subset. The authors suggested that the approach could potentially be extended to other disease states and immunological phenotypes. A later genetic analysis associated a missense DCLRE1C variant with V-gene and J-gene trimming of TCR beta chains, and an independent cohort replicated the association. According to a later analysis, most CMV-associated TCR beta chains appeared to be HLA-restricted, and the HLA associations seemed to be driven largely by CMV exposure. In an earlier analysis of 587 of the donors, most TCR beta V segments were observed in productive rearrangements about 87% or about 30% of the time, broadly matching IMGT annotations. A later genetic analysis reported fewer N-insertions in productive TCRs among donors in an Asian-associated ancestry cluster than the roughly 700-donor mean. Several of the top co-occurrence clusters appeared to be linked to parvovirus B19, influenza, CMV and Epstein-Barr virus, according to a later analysis. A total of some 180 TCR beta chains were listed by the study as associated with cytomegalovirus. In a later analysis, TCR association rates were found to vary across HLA loci, with the most associated TCRs seen for DRB1 alleles and the fewest for HLA-C alleles. Linkage disequilibrium might explain the correlated functional status among segregating V segments, but an unknown experimental factor could not be ruled out. Roughly uniform sequencing depth across donors was assumed in presence/absence analyses, although this assumption may not hold. In vitro tests confirmed that a few of the cytomegalovirus-associated TCR beta chains recognize cytomegalovirus antigens. Some IMGT-functional V segments, including TRBV6-2 and TRBV6-3, could not be told apart with the 87-base-pair reads, so those segments were excluded.

Sequencing was carried out using PBMCs. The V and J genes are TRBV18 and TRBJ1-4; TRBD1 fits 9 bases in the junction. This sequence originates from a middle-aged woman in good health and CMV-seronegative. The nucleotide sequence reads TGTGCCAGCTCACTGACCGGGACAGGGACTGAAAAACTGTTTTTT. This codes for CASSLTGTGTEKLFF.